A selection of T cell receptor beta chains follows, all from one sample in a study of CD4 T cells in relation to SARS-CoV-2 and coronaviruses. Sequenced by immunoSEQ multiplex PCR; TCRdb stores in-frame clones only, minus some. The table has more than 15,000 clones, almost 75% seen once. The antigens of these receptors remain unknown. Input material: CD4+ T cells from PBMCs, cultured in vitro. Receptor source: a human donor in good health. Each CDR3 is given with its conserved first and last residue. A D gene is named only where the DNA matches it firmly. The listing skips clone size in some rows; elsewhere it reads once, few, many or a size class.

size: -
V: TRBV3-1/TRBV3-2
D: TRBD2
length: 16
J: TRBJ2-1
DNA: TGTGCCAGCAGCCGAGGTTCGGGGGGGTCCTACAATGAGCAGTTCTTC
CDR3: CASSRGSGGSYNEQFF

size: -
V: TRBV27
D: TRBD2
length: 17
J: TRBJ2-3
DNA: TGTGCCAGCAGACCCACCATTCGTAGCGGGGGGGGAGATACGCAGTATTTT
CDR3: CASRPTIRSGGGDTQYF

size: -
V: TRBV6-2/TRBV6-3
D: TRBD2
length: 19
J: TRBJ2-1
DNA: TGTGCCAGCAGTTACCCGATACCACAACCGGGACTAGCGGATAATGAGCAGTTCTTC
CDR3: CASSYPIPQPGLADNEQFF

size: once
V: TRBV5-1
D: TRBD1
length: 16
J: TRBJ1-3
DNA: TGCGCCAGCAGCAGGGACAGGATACGCTCTGGAAACACCATATATTTT
CDR3: CASSRDRIRSGNTIYF

size: once
V: TRBV4-3
D: -
length: 14
J: TRBJ1-1
DNA: TGCGCCAGCAGCCAAGATCACCTGAACACTGAAGCTTTCTTT
CDR3: CASSQDHLNTEAFF

size: -
V: TRBV25-1
D: TRBD1
length: 15
J: TRBJ2-3
DNA: TGTGCCAGCAGTGCCGGGACAGGGTTCCCAGATACGCAGTATTTT
CDR3: CASSAGTGFPDTQYF

size: once
V: TRBV19
D: TRBD2
length: 15
J: TRBJ2-7
DNA: TGTGCCAGTAGTACCTATCTAGCGGAGGCTTACGAGCAGTACTTC
CDR3: CASSTYLAEAYEQYF

size: -
V: TRBV12-3/TRBV12-4
D: -
length: 13
J: TRBJ2-4
DNA: TGTGCCAGCAGACAGGTAGCCAAAAACATTCAGTACTTC
CDR3: CASRQVAKNIQYF

size: -
V: TRBV5-5
D: -
length: 14
J: TRBJ1-4
DNA: TGTGCCAGCAGCTTGTGGGGATCGAATGAAAAACTGTTTTTT
CDR3: CASSLWGSNEKLFF

size: -
V: TRBV6-5
D: TRBD2
length: 15
J: TRBJ2-2
DNA: TGTGCCAGCAGGGACGGGACTAGCAACACCGGGGAGCTGTTTTTT
CDR3: CASRDGTSNTGELFF

size: -
V: TRBV7-2
D: -
length: 15
J: TRBJ2-5
DNA: TGTGCCAGCTCCGCTCGGGACATTGGCTGGGAGACCCAGTACTTC
CDR3: CASSARDIGWETQYF

size: -
V: TRBV5-1
D: TRBD2
length: 17
J: TRBJ2-3
DNA: TGCGCCAGCAGCCCTCAGCTAGCGGGAGGCCTCACAGATACGCAGTATTTT
CDR3: CASSPQLAGGLTDTQYF

size: -
V: TRBV2
D: TRBD1
length: 13
J: TRBJ1-4
DNA: TGTGCCAGCACGGGACAGGGTAATGAAAAACTGTTTTTT
CDR3: CASTGQGNEKLFF

size: -
V: TRBV3-1/TRBV3-2
D: TRBD2
length: 16
J: TRBJ2-1
DNA: TGTGCCAGCAGCCTCCCGACTAGCGGTACCTACAATGAGCAGTTCTTC
CDR3: CASSLPTSGTYNEQFF

size: -
V: TRBV5-6
D: -
length: 15
J: TRBJ2-5
DNA: TGTGCCAGCACCCAAGTGGGGGACTTACAAGAGACCCAGTACTTC
CDR3: CASTQVGDLQETQYF

size: -
V: TRBV11-2
D: TRBD2
length: 17
J: TRBJ2-3
DNA: TGTGCCAGCAGCCCCTGGCTAGCGGGAGGGCTTACAGATACGCAGTATTTT
CDR3: CASSPWLAGGLTDTQYF

size: -
V: TRBV7-2
D: TRBD1
length: 14
J: TRBJ1-2
DNA: TGTGCCAGCAGCACCAGGACAGGAGACTATGGCTACACCTTC
CDR3: CASSTRTGDYGYTF

size: -
V: TRBV7-2
D: TRBD2
length: 17
J: TRBJ2-1
DNA: TGTGCCAGCAGCCCGCAAATCAGGACTAGCGGCCCAAATGAGCAGTTCTTC
CDR3: CASSPQIRTSGPNEQFF

size: -
V: TRBV7-2
D: -
length: 12
J: TRBJ1-2
DNA: TGTGCCAGCAGCCCCAAAGGATCGGACTACACCTTC
CDR3: CASSPKGSDYTF

size: -
V: TRBV27
D: TRBD1
length: 17
J: TRBJ2-5
DNA: TGTGCCAGCAGTACTAGACAGGGGGCGCTGGAAACGAAGACCCAGTACTTC
CDR3: CASSTRQGALETKTQYF

size: -
V: TRBV11-3
D: TRBD2
length: 14
J: TRBJ2-3
DNA: TGTGCCAGCAGCTCTGGACTAGCGGCAGATACGCAGTATTTT
CDR3: CASSSGLAADTQYF

size: -
V: TRBV2
D: -
length: 14
J: TRBJ1-4
DNA: TGTGCCAGCAGAGTACAGGCCTTTAATGAAAAACTGTTTTTT
CDR3: CASRVQAFNEKLFF

size: -
V: TRBV29-1
D: -
length: 13
J: TRBJ2-2
DNA: TGCAGCGTGCGCCTGTCGGGCACCGGGGAGCTGTTTTTT
CDR3: CSVRLSGTGELFF

size: -
V: TRBV7-2
D: -
length: 13
J: TRBJ1-1
DNA: TGTGCCAGCAGCCCTAGGACCAGCACTGAAGCTTTCTTT
CDR3: CASSPRTSTEAFF

size: -
V: TRBV7-9
D: TRBD2
length: 16
J: TRBJ2-3
DNA: TGTGCCAGCAGCTACCGCGGGGGAGGGAGCACAGATACGCAGTATTTT
CDR3: CASSYRGGGSTDTQYF

size: few
V: TRBV20-1
D: -
length: 13
J: TRBJ1-2
DNA: TGCAGTGCTAGTGCCCGGGGCGGTTATGGCTACACCTTC
CDR3: CSASARGGYGYTF

size: -
V: TRBV19
D: -
length: 15
J: TRBJ1-5
DNA: TGTGCCAGTAGTGGGTCGGGTGGAAGCAATCAGCCCCAGCATTTT
CDR3: CASSGSGGSNQPQHF

size: -
V: TRBV11-2
D: TRBD2
length: 16
J: TRBJ2-3
DNA: TGTGCCAGCAGCTGGGGGACTAGCGGGGGGTCAGATACGCAGTATTTT
CDR3: CASSWGTSGGSDTQYF

size: -
V: TRBV5-1
D: TRBD1
length: 12
J: TRBJ2-3
DNA: TGCGCCAGCAGTCGGACAGGGGATACGCAGTATTTT
CDR3: CASSRTGDTQYF

size: -
V: TRBV18
D: TRBD2
length: 16
J: TRBJ2-2
DNA: TGTGCCAGCTCACCACGGCGGGGGGCGACCACCGGGGAGCTGTTTTTT
CDR3: CASSPRRGATTGELFF

size: -
V: TRBV19
D: -
length: 14
J: TRBJ2-5
DNA: TGTGCCAGTAGTACCCTGGATCGAAAAGAGACCCAGTACTTC
CDR3: CASSTLDRKETQYF

size: -
V: TRBV2
D: TRBD1
length: 14
J: TRBJ1-4
DNA: TGTGCCAGCAGTCAGACAGGGGCTTTTGAAAAACTGTTTTTT
CDR3: CASSQTGAFEKLFF

size: -
V: TRBV29-1
D: TRBD2
length: 15
J: TRBJ2-3
DNA: TGCAGCGTTGAGGGAGGGAGCGAAGTTCTAGATACGCAGTATTTT
CDR3: CSVEGGSEVLDTQYF

size: -
V: TRBV6-5
D: TRBD1
length: 16
J: TRBJ1-4
DNA: TGTGCCAGCAGTTACCGAGACAGGGGGGGATACGAAAAACTGTTTTTT
CDR3: CASSYRDRGGYEKLFF

size: -
V: TRBV5-1
D: TRBD2
length: 16
J: TRBJ2-3
DNA: TGCGCCAGCAGCTTGAAGGCTAGCGGGGGAACAGATACGCAGTATTTT
CDR3: CASSLKASGGTDTQYF

size: once
V: TRBV25-1
D: -
length: 14
J: TRBJ1-2
DNA: TGTGCCAGCAGTGAAAGGGTAGGGATTGGGGGCTACACCTTC
CDR3: CASSERVGIGGYTF

size: -
V: TRBV6-1
D: TRBD2
length: 15
J: TRBJ2-3
DNA: TGTGCCAGCAGTGAAAGTAGCGGGGGGCCAGATACGCAGTATTTT
CDR3: CASSESSGGPDTQYF

size: -
V: TRBV5-1
D: TRBD2
length: 16
J: TRBJ2-3
DNA: TGCGCCAGCAGCCCCGGGACTAGCGGGAGACTGGATACGCAGTATTTT
CDR3: CASSPGTSGRLDTQYF

size: -
V: TRBV7-2
D: TRBD2
length: 14
J: TRBJ2-3
DNA: TGTGCCAGCAGCTCCGGACTAGCCCCAGATACGCAGTATTTT
CDR3: CASSSGLAPDTQYF

size: -
V: TRBV5-1
D: TRBD2
length: 16
J: TRBJ2-3
DNA: TGCGCCAGCAGCTTGGCTAGCGGGGGCAACACAGATACGCAGTATTTT
CDR3: CASSLASGGNTDTQYF

size: once
V: TRBV25-1
D: -
length: 16
J: TRBJ2-7
DNA: TGTGCCAGCAGTGAATATGGAGGCAGAGGCCCCTACGAGCAGTACTTC
CDR3: CASSEYGGRGPYEQYF

size: -
V: TRBV6-2/TRBV6-3
D: -
length: 12
J: TRBJ2-7
DNA: TGTGCCAGCAGTTCGCACTCCTACGAGCAGTACTTC
CDR3: CASSSHSYEQYF

size: -
V: TRBV25-1
D: -
length: 13
J: TRBJ2-5
DNA: TGTGCCAGCAGTGAGTCGTGGGGGGAGACCCAGTACTTC
CDR3: CASSESWGETQYF

size: -
V: TRBV3-1/TRBV3-2
D: -
length: 16
J: TRBJ1-4
DNA: TGTGCCAGCAGCCAAGATCTGTCCCGGTCGAATGAAAAACTGTTTTTT
CDR3: CASSQDLSRSNEKLFF

size: -
V: TRBV5-1
D: TRBD2
length: 14
J: TRBJ2-7
DNA: TGCGCCAGCAAAGCGGGAGTAGGGGAGAACGAGCAGTACTTC
CDR3: CASKAGVGENEQYF

size: -
V: TRBV5-6
D: -
length: 16
J: TRBJ2-7
DNA: TGTGCCAGCAGCCAATATGGAAGGACCGAGAACGGAGGGCAGTACTTC
CDR3: CASSQYGRTENGGQYF

size: -
V: TRBV7-2
D: TRBD2
length: 16
J: TRBJ2-2
DNA: TGTGCCAGCAGCTTGAGCGGGGTGGGAAACACCGGGGAGCTGTTTTTT
CDR3: CASSLSGVGNTGELFF

size: -
V: TRBV18
D: TRBD1
length: 15
J: TRBJ1-5
DNA: TGTGCCAGCTCACCAGAGGGGGCTTGGGATCAGCCCCAGCATTTT
CDR3: CASSPEGAWDQPQHF

size: -
V: TRBV7-9
D: -
length: 13
J: TRBJ2-1
DNA: TGTGCCAGCAGCTTACCACACCACAATGAGCAGTTCTTC
CDR3: CASSLPHHNEQFF

size: -
V: TRBV6-6
D: -
length: 11
J: TRBJ2-7
DNA: TGTGCCAGCGGTAGTCAACCCGAGCAGTACTTC
CDR3: CASGSQPEQYF

size: -
V: TRBV27
D: TRBD1
length: 17
J: TRBJ1-2
DNA: TGTGCCAGCAGTTTTGTACCGCCGGGACAGGACCACTATGGCTACACCTTC
CDR3: CASSFVPPGQDHYGYTF

size: few
V: TRBV27
D: TRBD1
length: 13
J: TRBJ1-2
DNA: TGTGCCAGCAGCCCCAGGGGGCGGCAGGGCTACACCTTC
CDR3: CASSPRGRQGYTF

size: -
V: TRBV29-1
D: TRBD2
length: 14
J: TRBJ2-5
DNA: TGCAGCGGAGTGGGAGCGGGAGGATCGGAGACCCAGTACTTC
CDR3: CSGVGAGGSETQYF

size: -
V: TRBV18
D: -
length: 13
J: TRBJ1-1
DNA: TGTGCCAGCTCGCTCGGGACGAACACTGAAGCTTTCTTT
CDR3: CASSLGTNTEAFF

size: medium-sized
V: TRBV7-8
D: TRBD1
length: 13
J: TRBJ2-5
DNA: TGTGCCAGCAGCCAAGGGACAGAAGAGACCCAGTACTTC
CDR3: CASSQGTEETQYF

size: few
V: TRBV19
D: -
length: 14
J: TRBJ1-2
DNA: TGTGCCAGTAGCCTAACGGCCTCAAGGAGTGGCTACACCTTC
CDR3: CASSLTASRSGYTF